These T cell receptor beta chains were read from a single sample in a study of patients and donors after allogeneic stem cell transplantation. TCRdb analysed the RT-PCR reads with MiXCR anew, one entry per CDR3 protein. The table has 920,000 or so distinct CDR3 sequences, roughly 18% seen once; the top ten hold 6%. Sequenced: blood, either unsorted or a sorted T cell fraction (not recorded which). Every receptor here comes from a human donor who was either an allogeneic HSCT recipient or a stem cell or donor lymphocyte infusion donor (not recorded which). It is not recorded whose cells these are; they may come from a transplant donor. Both conserved end residues are part of each CDR3. Fields, in order: clone size, J gene, V gene, D gene, CDR3 protein, CDR3 DNA. The D gene is left open where the match is weak. The size field is filled for only some rows; it gives once, few, many or a size class.

few,TRBJ1-1,TRBV4-3,.,CASSQDSPGTTEAFF,TGCGCCAGCAGCCAAGATTCGCCCGGCACCACTGAAGCTTTCTTT
few,TRBJ1-2,TRBV7-2,.,CASSLTVHGYTF,TGTGCCAGCAGCTTAACCGTACATGGCTACACCTTC
.,TRBJ2-5,TRBV2,.,CASSGTILQETQYF,TGTGCCAGCAGTGGGACTATCCTCCAAGAGACCCAGTACTTC
few,TRBJ1-3,TRBV6-1,TRBD1,CASSDPGGRANTIYF,TGTGCCAGCAGTGACCCAGGGGGTCGAGCAAACACCATATATTTT
few,TRBJ2-3,TRBV9,.,CASSVGGLNMNTQYF,TGTGCCAGCAGCGTTGGGGGTCTAAATATGAATACGCAGTATTTT
few,TRBJ1-1,TRBV2,.,CASSPVGLTEAFF,TGTGCCAGCAGCCCCGTAGGGCTAACTGAAGCTTTCTTT
many,TRBJ2-2,TRBV4-3,TRBD1,CASSQTGTVITGELFF,TGCGCCAGCAGCCAGACCGGGACAGTTATAACCGGGGAGCTGTTTTTT
.,TRBJ1-2,TRBV29-1,.,CSVESSRRKSYGYTF,TGCAGCGTTGAGTCTTCTCGCCGAAAGTCGTATGGCTACACCTTC
.,TRBJ2-3,TRBV5-4,.,CAIHRGDTQYF,TGTGCCATCCATCGGGGAGATACGCAGTATTTT
few,TRBJ1-1,TRBV18,TRBD1,CASSQRGQDRGTEAFF,TGTGCCAGCTCACAAAGAGGTCAGGACAGGGGCACTGAAGCTTTCTTT
.,TRBJ2-7,TRBV2,.,CASMTGNPYEQYF,TGTGCCAGCATGACAGGAAACCCCTACGAGCAGTACTTC
few,TRBJ2-3,TRBV11-2,.,CASSLDIRTDTQYF,TGTGCCAGCAGCTTAGACATCCGCACAGATACGCAGTATTTT
.,TRBJ1-5,TRBV12-3/TRBV12-4,TRBD1,CAIGSGTVNQPQHF,TGTGCCATCGGCTCCGGGACAGTAAATCAGCCCCAGCATTTT
many,TRBJ1-2,TRBV12-3/TRBV12-4,TRBD1,CASRLTGENYGYTF,TGTGCCAGCAGGTTGACAGGGGAGAACTATGGCTACACCTTC
few,TRBJ2-6,TRBV4-1,TRBD1,CASSQPTGGSGANVLTF,TGCGCCAGCAGCCAACCCACAGGGGGTTCTGGGGCCAACGTCCTGACTTTC
few,TRBJ2-1,TRBV9,.,CASSPGSGYVNEQFF,TGTGCCAGCAGCCCGGGGAGTGGCTACGTCAATGAGCAGTTCTTC
.,TRBJ2-7,TRBV20-1,.,CSAPGPAVYEQYF,TGCAGTGCCCCGGGTCCAGCGGTCTACGAGCAGTACTTC
few,TRBJ2-1,TRBV6-1,.,CASSDTGTRGYNEQFF,TGTGCCAGCAGCGATACCGGGACCCGGGGGTACAATGAGCAGTTCTTC
.,TRBJ2-3,TRBV4-2,.,CASSQSGGGPNTDTQYF,TGTGCCAGCAGCCAAAGTGGAGGGGGGCCTAACACAGATACGCAGTATTTT
.,TRBJ2-7,TRBV10-3,TRBD2,CAISEREGPYEQYF,TGTGCCATCAGTGAGCGGGAGGGCCCCTACGAGCAGTACTTC
.,TRBJ1-5,TRBV20-1,.,CSPGAGNQPQHF,TGCAGCCCAGGGGCAGGGAATCAGCCCCAGCATTTT
.,TRBJ1-1,TRBV6-1,TRBD1,CASRIGTVTEAFF,TGTGCCAGCAGAATAGGGACAGTCACTGAAGCTTTCTTT
.,TRBJ2-1,TRBV30,TRBD2,CAWSGLAGVREQFF,TGTGCCTGGAGTGGACTAGCGGGGGTTAGGGAGCAGTTCTTC
many,TRBJ1-1,TRBV3-1,TRBD1,CASSQTGATEAFF,TGTGCCAGCAGCCAAACAGGGGCCACTGAAGCTTTCTTT
.,TRBJ2-1,TRBV30,TRBD2,CAWEGLAGRYYNEQFF,TGTGCCTGGGAGGGACTAGCGGGGAGATACTACAATGAGCAGTTCTTC
.,TRBJ1-4,TRBV6-2/TRBV6-3,.,CASKRDTAEKLFF,TGTGCCAGCAAACGAGACACCGCGGAAAAACTGTTTTTT
.,TRBJ2-2,TRBV10-3,TRBD1,CATQDRGPTGELFF,TGTGCCACCCAAGACAGGGGCCCCACCGGGGAGCTGTTTTTT
few,TRBJ1-2,TRBV2,TRBD1,CASSESGGFPGYTF,TGTGCCAGCAGTGAATCAGGGGGGTTCCCTGGCTACACCTTC
.,TRBJ1-2,TRBV4-1,.,CASSQGRSAYGYTF,TGCGCCAGCAGCCAAGGTAGATCTGCCTATGGCTACACCTTC
many,TRBJ2-4,TRBV20-1,.,CSASEGGTKNIQYF,TGCAGTGCTAGTGAGGGGGGAACCAAAAACATTCAGTACTTC
.,TRBJ1-2,TRBV25-1,.,CASSERSSFYTF,TGTGCCAGCAGTGAACGCAGCAGCTTCTACACCTTC
.,TRBJ2-1,TRBV11-1,TRBD2,CASSSTNKSGGAWYNEQFF,TGTGCCAGCAGCTCGACCAATAAAAGCGGGGGGGCCTGGTACAATGAGCAGTTCTTC
.,TRBJ1-6,TRBV20-1,.,CSAGQKSSYNSPLHF,TGCAGTGCTGGACAAAAGAGCTCCTATAATTCACCCCTCCACTTT
few,TRBJ2-5,TRBV10-3,TRBD1,CAIRGTAQETQYF,TGTGCCATCAGGGGGACAGCTCAAGAGACCCAGTACTTC
.,TRBJ2-7,TRBV20-1,TRBD2,CSARASGNYEQYF,TGCAGTGCTAGGGCCAGCGGGAACTACGAGCAGTACTTC
few,TRBJ2-1,TRBV5-1,.,CASSLSADSYNEQFF,TGCGCCAGCAGCTTGTCGGCCGACTCCTACAATGAGCAGTTCTTC
few,TRBJ2-7,TRBV7-2,TRBD2,CASSGLVEREQYF,TGTGCCAGCAGTGGACTAGTGGAGCGCGAGCAGTACTTC
few,TRBJ1-5,TRBV21-1,.,CASSKGVGRVNYQPQHF,TGTGCCAGCAGCAAAGGGGTAGGTCGCGTAAACTATCAGCCCCAGCATTTT
.,TRBJ2-1,TRBV6-2/TRBV6-3,TRBD2,CASTRTPAGGNYEQFF,TGTGCCAGCACCAGAACCCCAGCGGGAGGGAATTATGAGCAGTTCTTC
once,TRBJ2-1,TRBV7-9,.,CASSLFGNEQFF,TGTGCCAGCAGCTTATTCGGCAATGAGCAGTTCTTC
few,TRBJ2-3,TRBV5-1,.,CASSRVADRSDTQYF,TGCGCCAGCAGCAGAGTCGCCGATCGGTCAGATACGCAGTATTTT
few,TRBJ2-5,TRBV2,.,CASSEVKTQGTQYF,TGTGCCAGCAGTGAAGTCAAGACCCAGGGGACCCAGTACTTC
.,TRBJ1-1,TRBV18,.,CASSPPSRSAEAFF,TGTGCCAGCTCACCACCGTCACGCAGCGCTGAAGCTTTCTTT
few,TRBJ2-4,TRBV11-1,TRBD2,CASSSRRVAGGQWIAKNIQYF,TGTGCCAGCAGCTCACGTCGGGTAGCGGGGGGGCAATGGATAGCCAAAAACATTCAGTACTTC
.,TRBJ2-7,TRBV7-9,.,CASSLALRPGEQYF,TGTGCCAGCAGCTTAGCCCTCCGGCCGGGGGAGCAGTACTTC
.,TRBJ2-1,TRBV5-6,TRBD2,CASSWGLAGGLNEQFF,TGTGCCAGCAGCTGGGGACTAGCGGGGGGGCTAAATGAGCAGTTCTTC
.,TRBJ2-2,TRBV6-1,TRBD2,CASRPRLAGAGELFF,TGTGCCAGCAGGCCCCGACTAGCGGGCGCCGGGGAGCTGTTTTTT
.,TRBJ1-1,TRBV27,.,CASVGIRGRAEAFF,TGTGCCAGCGTAGGTATCAGGGGTAGGGCTGAAGCTTTCTTT
.,TRBJ2-7,TRBV4-1,.,CASSHIPAQTYEQYF,TGCGCCAGCAGCCATATCCCCGCTCAGACCTACGAGCAGTACTTC
.,TRBJ1-5,TRBV4-1,.,CASSHPAVSNQPQHF,TGCGCCAGCAGCCACCCAGCGGTGAGCAATCAGCCCCAGCATTTT
few,TRBJ2-5,TRBV5-1,TRBD2,CASSKELAGARGETQYF,TGCGCCAGCAGCAAAGAACTAGCGGGGGCTCGTGGGGAGACCCAGTACTTC
.,TRBJ2-1,TRBV27,TRBD1,CASSPRGQKSYNEQFF,TGTGCCAGCAGTCCCAGGGGACAGAAGAGTTACAATGAGCAGTTCTTC
.,TRBJ1-2,TRBV12-3/TRBV12-4,TRBD1,CASSSTGRDYGYTF,TGTGCCAGCAGTTCGACAGGGAGGGACTATGGCTACACCTTC
.,TRBJ2-7,TRBV12-3/TRBV12-4,TRBD1,CASSSPDRIIYEQYF,TGTGCCAGCAGTTCTCCGGACAGGATCATCTACGAGCAGTACTTC
few,TRBJ1-1,TRBV6-5,.,CASSYIFRNTEAFF,TGTGCCAGCAGTTATATCTTCCGGAACACTGAAGCTTTCTTT
.,TRBJ2-3,TRBV25-1,.,CASSWGARGTDTQYF,TGTGCCAGCAGTTGGGGGGCCAGGGGGACAGATACGCAGTATTTT
.,TRBJ1-2,TRBV19,.,CASRLAQGMGNYGYTF,TGTGCCAGTAGGCTCGCTCAGGGGATGGGGAACTATGGCTACACCTTC
.,TRBJ1-2,TRBV6-6,.,CASSPRLDGYTF,TGTGCCAGCAGTCCCCGGCTGGATGGCTACACCTTC